Shown below are 4 T cell receptor beta chains from a single sample sequenced in a study of cytomegalovirus exposure and HLA in healthy donors. It was with 60 Vbeta and 13 Jbeta primers that the PCR ran. Profiling relied on immunoSEQ multiplex PCR, and the TCRdb table lists in-frame clones only, not all of them. This table holds 150,000 or so clones, 70% to 85% found once. What was sequenced was PBMCs. The receptors shown here come from a woman aged 25 to 39 in good health and CMV-seronegative.

The gene calls are TRBV2 and TRBJ1-4, with D tentatively TRBD1 (5 bases). Germline loops: CDR1 SNHLY, CDR2 FYNNEI. The CDR3 is 14 residues long. Trimming took off 4 bases at V and 8 bases at J, with 14 bases between the two ends. The CDR3 protein is CASSGDRGREKLFF. For the CDR3, the DNA is TGTGCCAGCAGTGGTGACAGAGGCAGAGAAAAACTGTTTTTT.

The chain is built from TRBV29-1 and TRBJ1-1; D not resolved. Germline V CDR1 and CDR2: SQVTM, ANQGSEA. The ends were cut back, 6 bases at V and 0 bases at J, with 11 bases in the middle. CDR3 length equals 13 residues. CDR3 DNA: TGCAGCGTGGCGGGAACCATGAACACTGAAGCTTTCTTT. Its protein product is CSVAGTMNTEAFF.

About this clone: The sample has other DNA sequences that encode this CDR3 too. This chain connects TRBV5-1 to TRBJ2-1; maybe TRBD2 (6 bases). With 4 bases removed from V and 0 bases from J, the gap between germline ends came to 11 bases. The germline V gene encodes CDR1 SGHRS and CDR2 YFSETQ. CDR3 length: 15 amino acids. The CDR3 coding sequence is TGCGCCAGCAGCCCCGACGGGAGCTCCTACAATGAGCAGTTCTTC. Translating it yields CASSPDGSSYNEQFF.

This clone came up once. V gene TRBV9 combines with J gene TRBJ2-5; 8 bases agree with TRBD2. Germline V lookup: CDR1 SGDLS, CDR2 YYNGEE. The trim removed 0 bases at V and 5 bases at J, leaving 9 bases unmatched. The CDR3 is made up of 16 amino acids. CDR3 DNA: TGTGCCAGCAGCGTAGGGACTAGCAGTTATGGGGAGACCCAGTACTTC. Amino acid sequence: CASSVGTSSYGETQYF.